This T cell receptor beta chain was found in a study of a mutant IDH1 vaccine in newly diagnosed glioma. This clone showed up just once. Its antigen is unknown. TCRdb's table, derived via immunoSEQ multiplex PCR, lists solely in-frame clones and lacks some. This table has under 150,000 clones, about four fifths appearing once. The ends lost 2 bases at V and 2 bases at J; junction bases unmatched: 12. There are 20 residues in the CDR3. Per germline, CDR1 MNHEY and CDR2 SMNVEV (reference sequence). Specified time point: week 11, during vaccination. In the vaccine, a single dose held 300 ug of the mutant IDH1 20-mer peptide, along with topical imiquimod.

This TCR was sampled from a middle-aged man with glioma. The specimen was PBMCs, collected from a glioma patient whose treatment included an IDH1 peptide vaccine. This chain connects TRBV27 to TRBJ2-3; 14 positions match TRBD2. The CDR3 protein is CASSLRSMGLAGVYTDTQYF. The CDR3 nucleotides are TGTGCCAGCAGTTTAAGGTCTATGGGACTAGCGGGAGTATACACAGATACGCAGTATTTT.